This entry lists 27 T cell receptor beta chains sequenced from one sample in a study of T cells in Graves' hyperthyroidism and ophthalmopathy. Authors of the study amplified TCR beta CDR3 regions from RNA transcripts. First-round RT-PCR of the TCR CDR3 relied on the HTBI primer set. MiXCR, applied by TCRdb to the multiplex PCR reads, yields one record per CDR3 protein. Of about 250,000 distinct CDR3 sequences listed, approximately 23% are singletons. The sequencing sample was made of blood. The receptors come from a woman aged 40 to 49 with Graves' ophthalmopathy.

Many counts were recorded for this clonotype. The gene calls are TRBV6-1 and TRBJ2-7, with D hard to call. The CDR3 is 13 residues long. Per the germline V gene, CDR1 is MNHNS and CDR2 is SASEGT. The ends were cut back, 3 bases at V and 3 bases at J, with 9 bases in the middle. The CDR3 region has the DNA TGTGCCAGCAGTGACCTTGACTTCTACGAGCAGTACTTC. Protein sequence: CASSDLDFYEQYF.

At least ten counts were recorded for this clonotype. The chain has TRBV28 and TRBJ2-7; 10 bases match TRBD2. The trim removed 6 bases at V and 0 bases at J, leaving 2 bases unmatched. Germline V gives CDR1 MDHEN, CDR2 SYDVKM. The CDR3 runs to 14 residues. The CDR3 coding sequence is TGTGCCAGCAGAGGGACTAGCGACTCCTACGAGCAGTACTTC. Its protein is CASRGTSDSYEQYF.

The chain carries TRBV30 and TRBJ2-1; D is ambiguous. The V end lost 2 bases, the J end lost 0 bases, and 5 bases lay between the germline ends. The CDR3 is made up of 13 amino acids. Germline-derived CDR1 and CDR2 are GTSNPN and SVGIG (reference sequence). The CDR3 region has the DNA TGTGCCTGGAGTCTAGGCTCCTACAATGAGCAGTTCTTC. Translated: CAWSLGSYNEQFF.

The V call is TRBV4-3, the J call TRBJ2-5; D uncertain. The ends were cut back, 0 bases at V and 4 bases at J, with 12 bases in the middle. CDR3 length: 15 amino acids. Germline V gives CDR1 LGHNA, CDR2 YSLEER. CDR3: CASSQDVFESETQYF. The DNA for the CDR3 is TGCGCCAGCAGCCAAGATGTGTTTGAGTCAGAGACCCAGTACTTC.

At least ten counts were recorded for this clonotype. V and J are TRBV9 and TRBJ2-2; a possible D gene is TRBD2 (6 bases). The V gene lost 4 bases and the J gene lost 5 bases, with 12 bases spanning the gap. Germline V gene data show CDR1 as SGDLS and CDR2 as YYNGEE. The CDR3 runs to 14 residues. CDR3 region: CASSMTSGTGELFF. As DNA, the CDR3 is TGTGCCAGCAGCATGACTAGTGGTACCGGGGAGCTGTTTTTT.

This clonotype was observed many times. The rearrangement links TRBV12-3 or TRBV12-4 to TRBJ2-4; D call uncertain. V was trimmed by 3 bases and J by 3 bases, leaving 9 bases between them. The CDR3 extends over 14 amino acids. DNA for the CDR3: TGTGCCAGCAGTTTTTACCAGAGCAAAAACATTCAGTACTTC. Translation gives CASSFYQSKNIQYF.

This clonotype was detected only a few times. This chain uses TRBV7-2 with TRBJ2-7; D possibly matches TRBD1 or TRBD2 (5 bases each). The length of the CDR3 is 14 residues. V shed 4 bases and J shed 1 base, with 11 bases lying between them. Germline loops: CDR1 SGHTA, CDR2 FQGNSA. The CDR3 protein is CASSSWDGSYEQYF. As DNA, the CDR3 is TGTGCCAGCAGCTCGTGGGACGGGTCCTACGAGCAGTACTTC.

This sequence joins TRBV6-5 and TRBJ1-2; D ambiguous. This CDR3 is built from 14 residues. Trimming pared 0 bases from V and 0 bases from J, leaving 5 bases between. Germline V gene sequence: CDR1 MNHEY, CDR2 SVGAGI. The CDR3: CASSYSIANYGYTF. DNA of the CDR3: TGTGCCAGCAGTTACTCGATAGCTAACTATGGCTACACCTTC.

This clonotype was found many times. The genes are TRBV6-1 and TRBJ2-7; the D call may be TRBD1 or TRBD2 (5 bases each). Per the germline V gene, CDR1 is MNHNS and CDR2 is SASEGT. CDR3 size: 13 residues. V lost 5 bases and J lost 3, with 11 bases in between. CDR3 bases: TGTGCCAGCAGTCCCCGGGACGGCTACGAGCAGTACTTC. Its protein product is CASSPRDGYEQYF.

The table lists this clonotype with many counts. This chain links TRBV15 with TRBJ1-1; TRBD1 might be the D (6 bases). Trimming pared 6 bases from V and 4 bases from J, leaving 15 bases between. The CDR3 is 14 residues long. Looked up from germline, CDR1 is LNHNV and CDR2 is YYDKDF (reference sequence). The CDR3 spells CATRGYREGTEAFF. Here the CDR3 DNA reads TGTGCCACCAGGGGATACAGGGAGGGCACTGAAGCTTTCTTT.

The rearrangement uses TRBV7-9 and TRBJ1-1; weak D call: TRBD1 (5 bases). Germline V gene data show CDR1 as SEHNR and CDR2 as FQNEAQ (reference sequence). The CDR3 extends over 13 amino acids. V lost 5 bases, J lost 9 bases, and 16 bases lay in between. CDR3 loop: CASSEDSSLQAFF. CDR3 in DNA: TGTGCCAGCAGCGAAGACAGTTCTCTACAAGCTTTCTTT. The full variable domain, completed using reference TRBV7-9 and TRBJ1-1, is DTGVSQNPRHKITKRGQNVTFRCDPISEHNRLYWYRQTLGQGPEFLTYFQNEAQLEKSRLLSDRFSAERPKGSFSTLEIQRTEQGDSAMYLCASSEDSSLQAFFGQGTRLTVV.

The rearrangement uses TRBV5-1 and TRBJ1-1; 8 positions agree with TRBD1. J was trimmed by 8 bases and V by 2 bases; bases with no gene match: 8. CDR3 length: 14 amino acids. CDR1 and CDR2 (germline): SGHRS, YFSETQ. The CDR3 nucleotides are TGCGCCAGCAGCTTTTCGACAGGGGTCGACGAAGCTTTCTTT. Translation: CASSFSTGVDEAFF.

This clonotype was detected many times. V is TRBV28 and J is TRBJ2-7; no firm D call. With 6 bases removed from V and 8 bases from J, the gap between germline ends came to 14 bases. From germline, CDR1 is MDHEN and CDR2 SYDVKM. The CDR3 spans 12 residues. The DNA of the CDR3 is TGTGCCAGCAGACGAGACGCACACAAGCAGTACTTC. It yields the protein CASRRDAHKQYF.

This clonotype showed up just a few times. The chain links TRBV6-1 to TRBJ2-2; D call uncertain. The CDR3 length is 13 residues. Trimming took off 2 bases at V and 6 bases at J, with 7 bases between the two ends. The germline V gene encodes CDR1 MNHNS and CDR2 SASEGT. The CDR3 bases are TGTGCCAGCAGTGAATTCCGTGCCGGGGAGCTGTTTTTT. Protein product: CASSEFRAGELFF.

There are many counts of this clonotype. The chain combines TRBV19 with TRBJ1-5; D is uncertain. Looked up from germline, CDR1 is LNHDA and CDR2 is SQIVND (reference sequence). CDR3 length equals 15 residues. V was cut by 5 bases and J by 1 base, with 12 bases left in between. The CDR3 DNA follows: TGTGCCAGTAGTCTCGGGCAGTGGAGCAATCAGCCCCAGCATTTT. It codes for CASSLGQWSNQPQHF.

In this sample, this clonotype turned up many times. The chain is built from TRBV6-1 and TRBJ2-5; D is undetermined. V lost 5 bases and J lost 8, with 12 bases in between. CDR3 length: 12 residues. CDR1 and CDR2 (germline): MNHNS, SASEGT. CDR3 nucleotide sequence: TGTGCCAGCAGTCCCCCGGCAGGAACCCAGTACTTC. Translated: CASSPPAGTQYF.

This clonotype was seen ten or more times. V gene TRBV3-1 combines with J gene TRBJ2-5; 11 nucleotides align to TRBD2. Germline V lookup: CDR1 LGHDT, CDR2 YNNKEL (reference sequence). The CDR3 is made up of 18 amino acids. V lost 0 bases and J lost 5; bases outside the gene matches: 11. CDR3 DNA sequence: TGTGCCAGCAGCCAAGATGGAGGTAGCGGGAGGGCCGATGAGACCCAGTACTTC. Encoded protein: CASSQDGGSGRADETQYF.

The V gene is TRBV12-3 or TRBV12-4, the J gene TRBJ2-4; the match to TRBD2 covers 10 bases. V was clipped by 5 bases and J by 6 bases; unmatched bases: 7. The CDR3 is made up of 15 amino acids. CDR3 region: CASSPSSSGRNIQYF. The CDR3 DNA sequence: TGTGCCAGCAGTCCTTCCTCTAGCGGGAGAAACATTCAGTACTTC.

This clonotype has at least ten counts. At one end, the junction sequence differs from germline, possibly due to a read error. The rearrangement uses TRBV19 and TRBJ1-1; 7 nucleotides align to TRBD1. Germline V gene sequence: CDR1 LNHDA, CDR2 SQIVND (reference sequence). The CDR3 is made up of 13 amino acids. The CDR3 reads CAGSRQGSTEAFF. CDR3 in DNA: TGTGCCGGTAGTAGACAGGGAAGTACTGAAGCTTTCTTT.

A word on this clonotype: A much bigger clone sits one base away, suggesting this may be a read error. The chain employs TRBV7-8 and TRBJ1-5; no definite D call. V was cut by 2 bases and J by 9 bases, with 17 bases left in between. In germline, CDR1 is SGHVS, CDR2 FQNEAQ. The CDR3 contains 15 residues. The CDR3 DNA follows: TGTGCCAGCAGCTTAAGTCGAGCCTCACAACTGCCCCAGCATTTT. Protein: CASSLSRASQLPQHF.

With respect to this clonotype: At one end, the junction sequence differs from germline, possibly due to a read error. The chain uses TRBV28 and TRBJ1-1; perhaps TRBD1 as D (5 bases). Germline CDR1 reads MDHEN; CDR2 reads SYDVKM. CDR3 length equals 14 residues. The CDR3 coding sequence is TGTGCCAGCAGTGCCGAAGGAGGGGTAACTGAAGCTTCCTTT. Encoded protein: CASSAEGGVTEASF.

This clonotype was detected many times. J is TRBJ1-1 and V is TRBV6-4; D gene uncertain. The V and J ends lost 2 bases and 2 bases respectively, with 6 bases between them. CDR3 length: 13 amino acids. CDR1 is MRHNA and CDR2 is SNTAGT in the germline V gene. The CDR3 DNA sequence: TGTGCCAGCAGTGACAGCCTAAACACTGAAGCTTTCTTT. Its protein product is CASSDSLNTEAFF.

In its sample, this clonotype was seen a few times. Compared with germline, one end of the junction differs, possibly owing to a read error. The chain employs TRBV4-1 and TRBJ2-2; maybe TRBD1 (6 bases). The CDR3 is 15 amino acids. Germline CDR1 MGHRA, CDR2 YSYEKL. The CDR3 is CASSQTGPNTGELLF. CDR3 coding DNA: TGCGCCAGCAGCCAAACAGGGCCGAACACCGGGGAGCTGCTTTTT.

The chain joins TRBV19 to TRBJ2-2; D is uncertain. V shed 5 bases and J shed 4 bases, with 11 bases lying between them. CDR3 length: 14 amino acids. Germline CDR1 LNHDA, CDR2 SQIVND (reference sequence). Written as DNA, the CDR3 is TGTGCCAGTAGTTTAATAGTAGGCACCGGGGAGCTGTTTTTT. This codes for CASSLIVGTGELFF. Using reference TRBV19 and TRBJ2-2 for the parts outside the CDR3, the full variable domain is DGGITQSPKYLFRKEGQNVTLSCEQNLNHDAMYWYRQDPGQGLRLIYYSQIVNDFQKGDIAEGYSVSREKKESFPLTVTSAQKNPTAFYLCASSLIVGTGELFFGEGSRLTVL.

In its sample, this clonotype was seen many times. The DNA of the CDR3 is TGTGCCACCAGCAGAGATCGGGGGGCTGGAAACACCATATATTTT. Its translation: CATSRDRGAGNTIYF. The rearrangement uses TRBV15 and TRBJ1-3, with D possibly TRBD1 on 5 matching bases. V lost 0 bases and J lost 2, with 8 bases in between. Per germline, CDR1 LNHNV and CDR2 YYDKDF (reference sequence). The CDR3 totals 15 residues.

The sample holds many counts of this clonotype. This sequence joins TRBV27 and TRBJ2-7; maybe TRBD2 (7 bases). The CDR3 has 12 residues. V was trimmed by 8 bases and J by 3 bases, leaving 11 bases between them. Germline V gene sequence: CDR1 MNHEY, CDR2 SMNVEV (reference sequence). CDR3 in amino acids: CASRGASYEQYF. In DNA, the CDR3 is TGTGCCAGCCGGGGGGCGAGCTACGAGCAGTACTTC.

This clonotype has ten or more counts. The chain combines TRBV6-5 with TRBJ2-7, with 9 bases aligning to TRBD1. The germline CDR1 and CDR2 sequences are MNHEY and SVGAGI. The V gene end was trimmed by 7 bases and the J gene end by 3 bases; junction bases not matched to a gene: 4. The CDR3 loop spans 13 amino acids. The CDR3 reads CASIGTGLYEQYF. In DNA, the CDR3 is TGTGCCAGCATCGGGACAGGGCTCTACGAGCAGTACTTC.